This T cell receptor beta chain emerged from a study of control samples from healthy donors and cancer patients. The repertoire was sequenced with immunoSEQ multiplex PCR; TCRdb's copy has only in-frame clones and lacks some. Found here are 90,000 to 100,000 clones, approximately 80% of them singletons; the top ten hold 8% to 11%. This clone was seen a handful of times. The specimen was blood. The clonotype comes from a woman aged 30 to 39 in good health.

The chain's CDR3 is CASSFPGGESFF. The CDR3 nucleotides are TGTGCCAGCAGCTTCCCAGGGGGCGAGTCGTTCTTC. The chain joins TRBV11-2 to TRBJ2-1, with 8 bases matching TRBD1. The V gene's germline CDR1 is SGHAT and CDR2 FQNNGV. V trimming: 3 bases; J trimming: 15 bases; junction bases outside the gene matches: 7. The CDR3 totals 12 residues. Full variable domain (outside the CDR3, taken from reference TRBV11-2 and TRBJ2-1): EAGVAQSPRYKIIEKRQSVAFWCNPISGHATLYWYQQILGQGPKLLIQFQNNGVVDDSQLPKDRFSAERLKGVDSTLKIQPAKLEDSAVYLCASSFPGGESFFGPGTRLTVL.